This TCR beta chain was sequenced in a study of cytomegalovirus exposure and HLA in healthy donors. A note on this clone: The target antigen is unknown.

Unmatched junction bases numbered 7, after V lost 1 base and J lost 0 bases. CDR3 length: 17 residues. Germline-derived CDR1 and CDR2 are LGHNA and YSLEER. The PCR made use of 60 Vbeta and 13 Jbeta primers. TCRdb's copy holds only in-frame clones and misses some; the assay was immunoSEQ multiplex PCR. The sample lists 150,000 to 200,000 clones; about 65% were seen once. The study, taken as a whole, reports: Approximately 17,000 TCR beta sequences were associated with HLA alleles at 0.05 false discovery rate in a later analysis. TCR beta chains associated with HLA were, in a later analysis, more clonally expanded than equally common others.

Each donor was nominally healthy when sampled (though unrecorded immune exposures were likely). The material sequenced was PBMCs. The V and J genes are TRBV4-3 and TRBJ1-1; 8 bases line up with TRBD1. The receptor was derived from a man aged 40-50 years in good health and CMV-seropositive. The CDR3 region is CASSQASGGFMNTEAFF. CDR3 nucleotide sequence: TGCGCCAGCAGCCAAGCATCAGGGGGCTTCATGAACACTGAAGCTTTCTTT.